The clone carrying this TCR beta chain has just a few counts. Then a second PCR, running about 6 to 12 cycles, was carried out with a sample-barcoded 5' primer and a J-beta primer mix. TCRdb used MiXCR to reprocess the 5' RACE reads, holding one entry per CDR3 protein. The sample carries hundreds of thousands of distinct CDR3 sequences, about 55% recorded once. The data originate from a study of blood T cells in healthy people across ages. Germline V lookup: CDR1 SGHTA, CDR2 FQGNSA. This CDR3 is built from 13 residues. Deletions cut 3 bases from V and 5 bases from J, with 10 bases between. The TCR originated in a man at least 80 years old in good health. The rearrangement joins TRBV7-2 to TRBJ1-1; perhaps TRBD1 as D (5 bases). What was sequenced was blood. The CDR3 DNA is TGTGCCAGCAGCTTCCAGGGAGATACTGAAGCTTTCTTT. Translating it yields CASSFQGDTEAFF.